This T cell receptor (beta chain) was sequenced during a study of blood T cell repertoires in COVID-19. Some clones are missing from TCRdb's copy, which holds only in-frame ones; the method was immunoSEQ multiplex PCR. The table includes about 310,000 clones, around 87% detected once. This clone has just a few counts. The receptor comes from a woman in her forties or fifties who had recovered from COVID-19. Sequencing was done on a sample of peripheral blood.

The CDR3 is CASIYSNREANYGYTF. The DNA for the CDR3 is TGTGCCAGCATCTACTCTAACAGGGAAGCTAACTATGGCTACACCTTC. J is TRBJ1-2 and V is TRBV6-2 or TRBV6-3, with D possibly being TRBD1 (6 bases). The CDR3 runs 16 residues. Germline loops: CDR1 MNHEY, CDR2 SVGEGT. V was clipped by 7 bases and J by 0 bases, with 18 bases between them.